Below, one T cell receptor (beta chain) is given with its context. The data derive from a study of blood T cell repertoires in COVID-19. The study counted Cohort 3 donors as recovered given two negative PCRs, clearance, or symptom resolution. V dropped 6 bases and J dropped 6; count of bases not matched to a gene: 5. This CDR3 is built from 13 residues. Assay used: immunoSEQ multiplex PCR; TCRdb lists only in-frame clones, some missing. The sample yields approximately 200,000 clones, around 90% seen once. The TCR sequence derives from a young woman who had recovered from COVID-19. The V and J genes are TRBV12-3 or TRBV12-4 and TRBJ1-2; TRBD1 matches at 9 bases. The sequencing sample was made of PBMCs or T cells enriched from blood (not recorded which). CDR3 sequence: CASRKTGGDGYTF. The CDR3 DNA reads TGTGCCAGCAGAAAGACAGGGGGAGATGGCTACACCTTC.